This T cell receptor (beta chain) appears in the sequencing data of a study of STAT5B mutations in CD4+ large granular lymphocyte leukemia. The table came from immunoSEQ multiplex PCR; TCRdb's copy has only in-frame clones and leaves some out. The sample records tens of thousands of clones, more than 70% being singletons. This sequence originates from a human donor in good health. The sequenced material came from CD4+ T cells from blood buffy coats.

For the CDR3, the DNA is TGTGCCAGCACCCAGCGGGGAATTAGCGAGCAGTACTTC. Translating gives CASTQRGISEQYF. The chain recombines TRBV2 with TRBJ2-7; 7 bases match TRBD2. Germline CDR1 and CDR2: SNHLY and FYNNEI. The CDR3 extends over 13 amino acids. Losses at the gene ends were 7 bases for V and 6 bases for J; bases not matched to a gene: 9.